The table lists the clone carrying this T cell receptor (beta chain) with many counts. Antigen: not known. Patients and controls were mostly of Caucasian heritage. This record comes from a study of T cell clonality in common variable immunodeficiency. Whole-study results and caveats: CVID subjects shared fewer TCRbeta clones than healthy controls did. In common variable immunodeficiency, TCR beta chains reportedly carried fewer deletions and N-nucleotide insertions. CVID subjects showed higher TCRbeta clonality than healthy controls.

Clones were sequenced by immunoSEQ multiplex PCR, and TCRdb holds only the in-frame ones, with some missing. The sample lists more than 35,000 clones, none appearing once, the ten largest making up about 0.68%. Sequencing was carried out using peripheral blood mononuclear cells. The receptor was isolated from a person aged 18-69 years in good health.

The covered CDR3 bases are TGTGCCAGTAGTACGTCGGGGGTTACTGAA. Translation gives CASSTSGVTE. The whole CDR3 protein is CASSTSGVTEAFF. V is TRBV19 and J is TRBJ1-1; D perhaps matches TRBD1 (5 bases). The read ends 3 residues shy of where the CDR3 ends; the end is completed using the germline J gene. With 4 bases removed from V and 5 bases from J, the gap between germline ends came to 11 bases. The CDR3 contains 13 residues. Germline V gene lookup returns CDR1 LNHDA and CDR2 SQIVND (reference sequence).